This paragraph covers one TCR beta chain sequence. Its antigen is not known. The data stem from a study of T cell repertoires in cytomegalovirus infection. Background on the study: The authors used CMV epitopes that were HLA-C-restricted (recently identified) and HLA-B-restricted (well studied). Signatures in public TCR beta sequences pointed to both CMV infection and matching HLA type.

TCRdb analysed the reads with MiXCR anew, one entry per CDR3 protein. The sample comprises approximately 910,000 distinct CDR3 sequences, approximately 31% of which are singletons, and about 14% rests with the top ten. Study-wide points: It was HLA-C-restricted CMV-specific TCR beta clonotypes that dominated the response ex vivo.

This TCR was sampled from a human donor in good health (CMV status not recorded). Some clones in this sample may be carry-over from other donors' samples. Sequenced material: cultured CD8+ T cells from PBMCs, taken from culture after CMV antigen stimulation.

In nucleotides, the CDR3 is TGTGCCAGCAGTTTGGGACAGGACTTCCAAGAGACCCAGTACTTC. Residues: CASSLGQDFQETQYF. The chain recombines TRBV28 with TRBJ2-5; TRBD1 matches at 8 bases. V shed 3 bases, J shed 1 base, and the junction held 4 bases outside the gene matches. The CDR3 consists of 15 residues. From germline, CDR1 is MDHEN and CDR2 SYDVKM.